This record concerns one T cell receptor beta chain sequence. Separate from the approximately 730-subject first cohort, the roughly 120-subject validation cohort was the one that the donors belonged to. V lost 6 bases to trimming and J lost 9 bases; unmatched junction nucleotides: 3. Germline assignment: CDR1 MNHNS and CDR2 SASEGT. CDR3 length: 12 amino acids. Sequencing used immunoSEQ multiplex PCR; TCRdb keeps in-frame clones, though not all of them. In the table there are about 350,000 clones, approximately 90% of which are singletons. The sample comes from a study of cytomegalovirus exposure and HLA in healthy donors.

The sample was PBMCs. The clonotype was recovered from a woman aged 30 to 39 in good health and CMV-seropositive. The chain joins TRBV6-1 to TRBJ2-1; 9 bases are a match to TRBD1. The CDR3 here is CASRTGGGEQFF. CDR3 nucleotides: TGTGCCAGCAGGACAGGGGGAGGTGAGCAGTTCTTC.